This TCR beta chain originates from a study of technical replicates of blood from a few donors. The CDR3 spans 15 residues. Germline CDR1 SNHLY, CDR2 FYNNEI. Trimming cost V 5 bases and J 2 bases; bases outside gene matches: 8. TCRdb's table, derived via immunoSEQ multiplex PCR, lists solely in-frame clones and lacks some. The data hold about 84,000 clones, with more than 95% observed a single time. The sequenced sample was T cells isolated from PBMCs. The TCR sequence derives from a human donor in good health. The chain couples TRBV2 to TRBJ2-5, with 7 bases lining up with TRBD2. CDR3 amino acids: CASSTMTSSQETQYF. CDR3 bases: TGTGCCAGCAGTACCATGACTAGCTCGCAAGAGACCCAGTACTTC.